The 14 T cell receptor beta chains below were found in one sample sequenced in a study of vaccination and CD4 T cells after COVID-19. Treatment reported: roughly 10-day PBMC culture with coronavirus spike peptide pools or control peptides (ViraFEST assay). For these TCRs, the target antigens are not known. Sequenced with the Oncomine TCR Beta short-read assay was DNA taken from cultured CD4+ T cells. In TCRdb, the PCR reads were re-called with MiXCR into one record per CDR3 protein. The table shows around 9,600 distinct CDR3 sequences, with around 50% occurring only once. Source material: CD4+ T cells from blood, cultured in vitro. Receptor source: a human donor who had recovered from COVID-19.

Sample share makes this clonotype large. CDR3 nucleotides: TGTGCCAGCAGCTTAGAAGAGACGGGCGGGGGCTACACCTTC. Translating gives CASSLEETGGGYTF. The chain links TRBV11-3 to TRBJ1-2; the D is unclear. The germline CDR1 and CDR2 sequences are SGHNT and YENEEA. The CDR3 length is 14 residues. Between the trimmed V and J ends, which lost 0 bases and 8 bases, there was a span of 13 bases.

The genes are TRBV2 and TRBJ2-4, with 10 bases aligning to TRBD1. Germline V gene sequence: CDR1 SNHLY, CDR2 FYNNEI. V shed 6 bases, J shed 1 base, and the junction held 3 bases outside the gene matches. The CDR3 is made up of 15 amino acids. CDR3 protein: CASSVGQGAKNIQYF. The CDR3 nucleotides are TGTGCCAGCAGCGTGGGACAGGGGGCCAAAAACATTCAGTACTTC.

The gene calls are TRBV4-3 and TRBJ1-1; D ambiguous. V lost 1 base and J 2 bases, leaving 11 bases between the germline ends. Germline CDR1 is LGHNA and CDR2 is YSLEER. CDR3 size: 15 residues. The CDR3 bases are TGCGCCAGCAGCCAAGGTCCGAATATCAACACTGAAGCTTTCTTT. Protein sequence: CASSQGPNINTEAFF.

This chain links TRBV11-2 with TRBJ1-6, with a weak D call TRBD1 (5 bases). The ends were cut back, 0 bases at V and 0 bases at J, with 6 bases in the middle. The length of the CDR3 is 16 residues. From germline, CDR1 is SGHAT and CDR2 FQNNGV. The CDR3: CASSLDQGSYNSPLHF. Written as DNA, the CDR3 is TGTGCCAGCAGCTTAGATCAGGGCTCCTATAATTCACCCCTCCACTTT.

V and J are TRBV6-2 or TRBV6-3 and TRBJ1-5, with D possibly being TRBD1 (6 bases). The CDR3 sequence is 14 residues long. The germline V gene encodes CDR1 MNHEY and CDR2 SVGEGT. V shed 6 bases and J shed 4 bases, with 13 bases lying between them. CDR3 bases: TGTGCCAGCAGCGACCGGGACACAAATCAGCCCCAGCATTTT. Protein sequence: CASSDRDTNQPQHF.

This clonotype was detected a few times. The rearrangement uses TRBV20-1 and TRBJ2-2; 7 bases map to TRBD1. This CDR3 is built from 14 residues. In germline, CDR1 is DFQATT, CDR2 SNEGSKA (reference sequence). J gave up 4 bases and V 0 bases, and 2 bases lay outside the gene matches. The CDR3 bases are TGCAGTGCTAGAGATGGACAGGTCACCGGGGAGCTGTTTTTT. Amino acid sequence: CSARDGQVTGELFF.

The rearrangement uses TRBV19 and TRBJ2-4; tentatively, D is TRBD1 or TRBD2 (5 bases each). CDR3 length equals 15 residues. V was trimmed by 5 bases and J by 9 bases, leaving 20 bases between them. CDR1 and CDR2 from the germline V gene are LNHDA and SQIVND (reference sequence). The CDR3 DNA is TGTGCCAGTAGTTTCCAAGAGGGGCGTTTCGGCATTCAGTACTTC. It is translated as CASSFQEGRFGIQYF.

This clonotype was seen a handful of times. The chain carries TRBV7-3 and TRBJ2-2; D gene uncertain. The CDR3 is 13 amino acids. Germline V lookup: CDR1 SGHTA, CDR2 FQGTGA. V was trimmed by 0 bases and J by 2 bases, leaving 1 base between them. DNA of the CDR3: TGTGCCAGCAGCTTAACCAACACCGGGGAGCTGTTTTTT. This translates into CASSLTNTGELFF. Full variable domain (outside the CDR3, taken from reference TRBV7-3 and TRBJ2-2): GAGVSQTPSNKVTEKGKYVELRCDPISGHTALYWYRQSLGQGPEFLIYFQGTGAADDSGLPNDRFFAVRPEGSVSTLKIQRTERGDSAVYLCASSLTNTGELFFGEGSRLTVL.

The genes are TRBV20-1 and TRBJ1-1, with no clear D. In germline, CDR1 is DFQATT, CDR2 SNEGSKA (reference sequence). CDR3 length equals 11 residues. Deletions cut 3 bases from V and 0 bases from J, with 2 bases between. In nucleotides, the CDR3 is TGCAGTGCTAGTCTGAACACTGAAGCTTTCTTT. Protein product: CSASLNTEAFF.

The gene calls are TRBV7-2 and TRBJ2-7, with no clear D. The germline V and J ends were trimmed by 1 base and 2 bases, with 12 bases remaining between them. The CDR3 is made up of 15 amino acids. Germline V gene data show CDR1 as SGHTA and CDR2 as FQGNSA. Here the CDR3 reads CASSLEGGKTYEQYF. As DNA, the CDR3 is TGTGCCAGCAGCTTAGAAGGTGGCAAGACCTACGAGCAGTACTTC.

The chain's CDR3 is CASRPGFQETQYF. CDR3 in DNA: TGTGCCAGCAGGCCGGGATTCCAAGAGACCCAGTACTTC. The chain has TRBV6-1 and TRBJ2-5; D might be TRBD2 (5 bases). Trimming stripped 6 bases from V and 1 base from J, with 9 bases between. The CDR3 is 13 amino acids. The germline gives CDR1 MNHNS, CDR2 SASEGT.

The J gene is TRBJ2-5, the V gene TRBV20-1; 9 nucleotides align to TRBD2. V was clipped by 0 bases and J by 2 bases; unmatched bases: 4. There are 15 residues in the CDR3. CDR1 DFQATT and CDR2 SNEGSKA come from the germline V gene (reference sequence). CDR3 sequence (DNA): TGCAGTGCTAGAGATTTAACTAGCGGGCAAGAGACCCAGTACTTC. It yields the protein CSARDLTSGQETQYF.

This rearrangement joins TRBV4-2 to TRBJ1-5; no clear D gene. The CDR3 spans 13 residues. The ends were cut back, 0 bases at V and 7 bases at J, with 7 bases in the middle. Looked up from germline, CDR1 is LGHNA and CDR2 is YNFKEQ. CDR3 bases: TGTGCCAGCAGCCAAGATACGACGCAGCCCCAGCATTTT. It specifies CASSQDTTQPQHF.

The V and J genes are TRBV4-3 and TRBJ1-1, with D unclear. This CDR3 has 11 amino acids. CDR1 and CDR2 from the germline V gene are LGHNA and YSLEER. V was clipped by 3 bases and J by 10 bases, with 9 bases between them. CDR3 loop: CASSQGRGAFF. CDR3 DNA: TGCGCCAGCAGCCAGGGCCGCGGAGCTTTCTTT.